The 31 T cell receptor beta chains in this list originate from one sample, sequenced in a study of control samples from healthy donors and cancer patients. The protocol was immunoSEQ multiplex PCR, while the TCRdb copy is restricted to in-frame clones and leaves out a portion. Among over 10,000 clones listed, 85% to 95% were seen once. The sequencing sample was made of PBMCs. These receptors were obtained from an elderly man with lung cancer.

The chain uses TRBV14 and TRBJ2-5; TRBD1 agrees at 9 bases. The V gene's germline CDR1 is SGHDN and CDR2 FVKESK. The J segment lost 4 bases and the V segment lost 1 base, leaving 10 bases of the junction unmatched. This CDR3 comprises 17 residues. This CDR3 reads CASSQGPGTGLRETQYF. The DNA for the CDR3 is TGTGCCAGCAGCCAAGGCCCCGGGACAGGGCTTCGAGAGACCCAGTACTTC.

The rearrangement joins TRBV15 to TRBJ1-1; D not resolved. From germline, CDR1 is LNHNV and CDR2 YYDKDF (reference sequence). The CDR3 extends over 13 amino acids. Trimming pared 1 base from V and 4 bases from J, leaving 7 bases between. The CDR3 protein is CATSRVRLTEAFF. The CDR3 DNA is TGTGCCACCAGCAGAGTAAGGCTCACTGAAGCTTTCTTT.

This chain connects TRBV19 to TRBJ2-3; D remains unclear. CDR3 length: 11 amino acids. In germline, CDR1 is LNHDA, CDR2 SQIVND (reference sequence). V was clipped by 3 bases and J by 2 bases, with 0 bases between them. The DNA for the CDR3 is TGTGCCAGTAGTATCACAGATACGCAGTATTTT. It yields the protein CASSITDTQYF.

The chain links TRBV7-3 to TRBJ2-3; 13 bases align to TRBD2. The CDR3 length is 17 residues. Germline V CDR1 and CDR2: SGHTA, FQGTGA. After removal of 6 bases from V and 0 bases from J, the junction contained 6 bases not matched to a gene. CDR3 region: CASRRTSGGSSTDTQYF. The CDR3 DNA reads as TGTGCCAGCAGACGGACTAGCGGGGGTTCTAGCACAGATACGCAGTATTTT.

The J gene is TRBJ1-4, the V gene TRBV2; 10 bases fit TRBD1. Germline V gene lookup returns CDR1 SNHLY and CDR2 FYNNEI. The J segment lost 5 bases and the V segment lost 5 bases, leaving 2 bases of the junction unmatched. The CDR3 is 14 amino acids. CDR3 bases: TGTGCCAGCAGTAGGGGACAGGGGAATGAAAAACTGTTTTTT. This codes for CASSRGQGNEKLFF.

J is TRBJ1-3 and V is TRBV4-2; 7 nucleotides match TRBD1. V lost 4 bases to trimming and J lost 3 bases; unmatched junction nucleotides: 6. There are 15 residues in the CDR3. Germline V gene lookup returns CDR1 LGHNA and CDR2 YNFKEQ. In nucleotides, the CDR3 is TGTGCCAGCAGCCCAGTCGACAGGGATGGAAACACCATATATTTT. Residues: CASSPVDRDGNTIYF.

The CDR3 DNA sequence: TGTGCCAGTAGTAAGAGCTCTGGGGCCAACGTCCTGACTTTC. Translated: CASSKSSGANVLTF. This sequence joins TRBV19 and TRBJ2-6; no clear D. Germline V gene sequence: CDR1 LNHDA, CDR2 SQIVND (reference sequence). V was trimmed by 4 bases and J by 0 bases, leaving 4 bases between them. The CDR3 has 14 amino acids.

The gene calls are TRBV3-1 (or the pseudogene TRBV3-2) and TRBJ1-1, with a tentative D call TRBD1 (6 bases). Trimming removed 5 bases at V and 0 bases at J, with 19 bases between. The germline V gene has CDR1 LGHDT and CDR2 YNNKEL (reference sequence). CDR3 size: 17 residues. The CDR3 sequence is CASSSLWGREMNTEAFF. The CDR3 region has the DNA TGTGCCAGCAGCTCCCTTTGGGGGCGAGAAATGAACACTGAAGCTTTCTTT.

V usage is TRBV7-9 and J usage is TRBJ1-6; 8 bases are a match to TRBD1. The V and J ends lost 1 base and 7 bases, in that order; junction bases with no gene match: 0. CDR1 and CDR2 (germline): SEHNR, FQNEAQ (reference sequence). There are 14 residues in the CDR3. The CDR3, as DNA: TGTGCCAGCAGCTTAGACAGGGGGAATTCACCCCTCCACTTT. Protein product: CASSLDRGNSPLHF.

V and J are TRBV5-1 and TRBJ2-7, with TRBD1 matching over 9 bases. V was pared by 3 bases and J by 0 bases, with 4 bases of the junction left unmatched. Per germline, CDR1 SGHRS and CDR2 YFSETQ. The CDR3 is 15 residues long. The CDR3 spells CASSSGTGSSYEQYV. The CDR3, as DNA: TGCGCCAGCAGCTCCGGGACAGGGAGCTCCTACGAGCAGTACGTC.

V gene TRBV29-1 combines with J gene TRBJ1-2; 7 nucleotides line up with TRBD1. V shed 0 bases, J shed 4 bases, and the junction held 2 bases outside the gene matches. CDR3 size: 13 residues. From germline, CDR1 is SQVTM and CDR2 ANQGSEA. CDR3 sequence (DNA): TGCAGCGTTGAAGACAGGGGGACCTATGGCTACACCTTC. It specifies CSVEDRGTYGYTF.

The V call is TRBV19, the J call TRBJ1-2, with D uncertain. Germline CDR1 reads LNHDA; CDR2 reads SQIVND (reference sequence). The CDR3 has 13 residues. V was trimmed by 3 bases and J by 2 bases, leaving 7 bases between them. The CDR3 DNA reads TGTGCCAGTAGTATTCCGGGGAACTATGGCTACACCTTC. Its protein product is CASSIPGNYGYTF.

The DNA of the CDR3 is TGTGCCAGTACCATAAGGGGTTTTGGAGAAAAACTGTTTTTT. It is translated as CASTIRGFGEKLFF. The chain recombines TRBV19 with TRBJ1-4; perhaps TRBD1 as D (5 bases). V was shortened by 7 bases and J by 8 bases, with 17 bases between the two germline ends. From germline, CDR1 is LNHDA and CDR2 SQIVND (reference sequence). This CDR3 is built from 14 residues.

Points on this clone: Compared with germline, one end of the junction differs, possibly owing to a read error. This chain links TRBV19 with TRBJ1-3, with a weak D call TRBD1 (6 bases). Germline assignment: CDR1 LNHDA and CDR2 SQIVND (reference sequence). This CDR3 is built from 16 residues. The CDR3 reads CASSIGGGLQAPLSNF. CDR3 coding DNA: TGTGCCAGTAGTATTGGGGGGGGGCTCCAAGCTCCCCTCTCCAATTTT.

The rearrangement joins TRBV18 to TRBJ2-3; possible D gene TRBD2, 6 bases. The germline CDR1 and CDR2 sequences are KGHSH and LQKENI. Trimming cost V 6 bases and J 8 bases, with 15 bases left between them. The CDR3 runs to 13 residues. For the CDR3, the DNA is TGTGCCAGCTCCCCCGGGGCGGGGCCTACGCAGTATTTT. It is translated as CASSPGAGPTQYF.

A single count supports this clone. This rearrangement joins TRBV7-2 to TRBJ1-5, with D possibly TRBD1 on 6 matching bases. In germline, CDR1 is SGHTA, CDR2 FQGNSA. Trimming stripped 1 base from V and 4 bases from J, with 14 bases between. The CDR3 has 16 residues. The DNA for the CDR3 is TGTGCCAGCAGCTTAGGGGGCGGGGGCAGGAATCAGCCCCAGCATTTT. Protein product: CASSLGGGGRNQPQHF.

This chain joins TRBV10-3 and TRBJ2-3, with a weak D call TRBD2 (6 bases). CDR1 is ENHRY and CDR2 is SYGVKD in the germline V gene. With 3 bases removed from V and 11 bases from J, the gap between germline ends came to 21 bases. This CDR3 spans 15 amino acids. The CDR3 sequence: CAISDVEGSRVKQYF. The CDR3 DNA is TGTGCCATCAGTGATGTGGAGGGCTCAAGGGTGAAGCAGTATTTT.

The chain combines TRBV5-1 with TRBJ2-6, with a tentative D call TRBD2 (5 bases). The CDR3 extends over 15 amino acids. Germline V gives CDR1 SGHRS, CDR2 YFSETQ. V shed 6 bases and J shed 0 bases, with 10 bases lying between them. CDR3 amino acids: CASKRGNSGANVLTF. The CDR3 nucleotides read TGCGCCAGCAAACGGGGAAACTCTGGGGCCAACGTCCTGACTTTC.

This CDR3 is CASSFQRGGRDTQYF. In DNA, the CDR3 is TGTGCCAGCAGCTTCCAGCGGGGGGGCCGGGATACGCAGTATTTT. The rearrangement uses TRBV5-6 and TRBJ2-3; 10 bases are a match to TRBD2. J lost 6 bases, V lost 2 bases, and 6 bases had no gene match. The CDR3 covers 15 residues. Germline CDR1 reads SGHDT; CDR2 reads YYEEEE.

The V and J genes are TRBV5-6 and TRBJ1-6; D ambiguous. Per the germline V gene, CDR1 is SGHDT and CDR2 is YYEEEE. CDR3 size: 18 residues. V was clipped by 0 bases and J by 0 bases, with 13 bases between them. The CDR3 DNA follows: TGTGCCAGCAGCTTGGGGGGTACGGGGAGCTCCTATAATTCACCCCTCCACTTT. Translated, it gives CASSLGGTGSSYNSPLHF.

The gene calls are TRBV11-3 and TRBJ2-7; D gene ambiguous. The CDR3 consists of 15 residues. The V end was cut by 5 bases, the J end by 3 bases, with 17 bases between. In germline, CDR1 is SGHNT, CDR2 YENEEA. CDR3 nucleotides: TGTGCCAGCAGCCCCCCCCGCCGGCCCCTCTACGAGCAGTACTTC. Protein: CASSPPRRPLYEQYF.

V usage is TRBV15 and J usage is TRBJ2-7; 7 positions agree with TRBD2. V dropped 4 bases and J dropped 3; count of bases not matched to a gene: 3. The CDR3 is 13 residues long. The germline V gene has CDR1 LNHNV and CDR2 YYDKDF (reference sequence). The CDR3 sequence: CATSKWGGYEQYV. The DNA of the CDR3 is TGTGCCACCAGCAAATGGGGGGGCTACGAGCAGTACGTC.

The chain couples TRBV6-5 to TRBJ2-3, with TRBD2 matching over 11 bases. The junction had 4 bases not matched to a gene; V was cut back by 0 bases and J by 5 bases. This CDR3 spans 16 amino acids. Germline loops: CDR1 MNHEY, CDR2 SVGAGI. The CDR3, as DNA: TGTGCCAGCAGTTACTCGGGGCTAGCGGGGGGAGATACGCAGTATTTT. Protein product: CASSYSGLAGGDTQYF.

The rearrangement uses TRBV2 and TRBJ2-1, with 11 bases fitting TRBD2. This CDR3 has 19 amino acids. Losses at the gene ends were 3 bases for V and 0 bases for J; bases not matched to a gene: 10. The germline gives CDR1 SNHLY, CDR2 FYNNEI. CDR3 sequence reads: CASSDPGTSGILSYNEQFF. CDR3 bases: TGTGCCAGCAGTGACCCCGGGACTAGCGGAATCCTCTCCTACAATGAGCAGTTCTTC.

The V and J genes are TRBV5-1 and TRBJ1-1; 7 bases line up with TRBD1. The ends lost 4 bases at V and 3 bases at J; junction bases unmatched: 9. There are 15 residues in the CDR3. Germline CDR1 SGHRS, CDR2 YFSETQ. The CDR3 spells CASSHGTVGYTEAFF. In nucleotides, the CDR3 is TGCGCCAGCAGCCATGGGACAGTGGGGTACACTGAAGCTTTCTTT. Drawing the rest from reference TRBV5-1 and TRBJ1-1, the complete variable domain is KAGVTQTPRYLIKTRGQQVTLSCSPISGHRSVSWYQQTPGQGLQFLFEYFSETQRNKGNFPGRFSGRQFSNSRSEMNVSTLELGDSALYLCASSHGTVGYTEAFFGQGTRLTVV.

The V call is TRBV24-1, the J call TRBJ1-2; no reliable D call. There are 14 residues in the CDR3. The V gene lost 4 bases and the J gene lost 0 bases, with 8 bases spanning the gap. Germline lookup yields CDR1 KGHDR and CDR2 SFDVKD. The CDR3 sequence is CATSENGANYGYTF. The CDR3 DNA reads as TGTGCCACCAGTGAGAACGGAGCTAACTATGGCTACACCTTC.

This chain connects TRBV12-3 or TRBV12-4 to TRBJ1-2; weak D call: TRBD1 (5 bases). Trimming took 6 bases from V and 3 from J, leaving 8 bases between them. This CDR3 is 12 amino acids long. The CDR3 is CASSPGHYGYTF. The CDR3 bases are TGTGCCAGCAGCCCGGGACACTATGGCTACACCTTC.

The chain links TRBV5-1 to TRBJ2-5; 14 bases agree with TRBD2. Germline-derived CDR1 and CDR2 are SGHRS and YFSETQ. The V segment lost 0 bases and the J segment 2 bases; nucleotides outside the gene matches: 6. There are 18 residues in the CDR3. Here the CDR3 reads CASSLGGLAGARQETQYF. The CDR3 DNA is TGCGCCAGCAGCTTGGGGGGACTAGCGGGGGCTCGTCAAGAGACCCAGTACTTC. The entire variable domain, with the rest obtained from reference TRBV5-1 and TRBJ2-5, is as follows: KAGVTQTPRYLIKTRGQQVTLSCSPISGHRSVSWYQQTPGQGLQFLFEYFSETQRNKGNFPGRFSGRQFSNSRSEMNVSTLELGDSALYLCASSLGGLAGARQETQYFGPGTRLLVL.

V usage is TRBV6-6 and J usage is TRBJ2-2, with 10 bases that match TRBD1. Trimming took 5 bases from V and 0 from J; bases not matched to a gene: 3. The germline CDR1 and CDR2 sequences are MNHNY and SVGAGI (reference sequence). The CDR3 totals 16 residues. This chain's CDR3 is CASSQTGGSNTGELFF. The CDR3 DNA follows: TGTGCCAGCAGTCAGACAGGGGGCTCGAACACCGGGGAGCTGTTTTTT.

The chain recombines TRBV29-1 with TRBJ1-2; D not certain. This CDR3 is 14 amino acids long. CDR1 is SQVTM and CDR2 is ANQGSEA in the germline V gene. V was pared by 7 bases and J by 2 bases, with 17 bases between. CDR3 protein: CSGRVDGENYGYTF. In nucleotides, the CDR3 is TGCAGCGGCCGAGTAGACGGCGAGAACTATGGCTACACCTTC.

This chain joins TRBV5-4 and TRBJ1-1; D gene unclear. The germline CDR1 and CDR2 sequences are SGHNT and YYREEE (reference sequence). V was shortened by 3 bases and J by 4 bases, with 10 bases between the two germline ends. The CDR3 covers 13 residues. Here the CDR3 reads CASSSPPGTEAFF. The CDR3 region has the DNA TGTGCCAGCAGCTCCCCCCCCGGCACTGAAGCTTTCTTT.